These T cell receptor beta chains were read from a single sample in a study of a mutant IDH1 vaccine in newly diagnosed glioma. The table came from immunoSEQ multiplex PCR; TCRdb's copy has only in-frame clones and leaves some out. The table lists 29,000 or so clones, approximately 80% of them singletons. Antigens of these TCRs are unknown. The specimen was PBMCs, collected from a glioma patient whose treatment included an IDH1 peptide vaccine. These receptors originate from a woman younger than 35 with glioma. Both conserved end residues are part of each CDR3. D genes are given only for firm matches. Size is omitted from some rows. Given values are once, few, many or a class for expanded clones.

CDR3aa | CDR3nt | abundance | j_gene | v_gene | d_gene
CSVVGTGGYGYTF | TGCAGCGTTGTGGGGACAGGCGGCTATGGCTACACCTTC | few | TRBJ1-2 | TRBV29-1 | TRBD1
CASRDRGLGNQPQHF | TGTGCCAGTAGGGACAGGGGGCTTGGCAATCAGCCCCAGCATTTT | - | TRBJ1-5 | TRBV19 | TRBD1
CASSQDMGQGRENTEAFF | TGCGCCAGCAGCCAAGATATGGGACAGGGGAGGGAGAACACTGAAGCTTTCTTT | - | TRBJ1-1 | TRBV4-3 | TRBD1
CASRDAGPTNEKLFF | TGTGCCAGCAGGGATGCAGGGCCCACTAATGAAAAACTGTTTTTT | - | TRBJ1-4 | TRBV7-9 | -
CASSLGTGSGNTIYF | TGTGCCAGCAGTTTAGGGACAGGGTCTGGAAACACCATATATTTT | - | TRBJ1-3 | TRBV27 | TRBD1
CASSEQGTNEKLFF | TGTGCCAGCAGTGAACAGGGCACTAATGAAAAACTGTTTTTT | - | TRBJ1-4 | TRBV11-2 | -
CASSIDTPFIDRTGDYGYTF | TGTGCCAGTAGTATAGATACCCCCTTTATTGACAGGACAGGGGACTATGGCTACACCTTC | once | TRBJ1-2 | TRBV19 | TRBD1
CASSFFEGQPQHF | TGTGCCAGCAGCTTTTTTGAGGGTCAGCCCCAGCATTTT | - | TRBJ1-5 | TRBV11-2 | -
CAISESTSGPLSYNEQFF | TGTGCCATCAGTGAGTCTACTAGCGGGCCCTTGTCCTACAATGAGCAGTTCTTC | - | TRBJ2-1 | TRBV10-3 | TRBD2
CAISESGTANEKLFF | TGTGCCATCAGTGAATCCGGGACAGCAAATGAAAAACTGTTTTTT | - | TRBJ1-4 | TRBV10-3 | TRBD1
CASTKGGGLGDTQYF | TGTGCCAGCACCAAGGGCGGGGGGCTTGGGGATACGCAGTATTTT | - | TRBJ2-3 | TRBV6-5 | TRBD2
CASSEQGVALYEQYF | TGTGCCAGCAGCGAACAGGGGGTGGCCCTCTACGAGCAGTACTTC | - | TRBJ2-7 | TRBV13 | TRBD1
CASSLMGDSNQPQHF | TGTGCCAGCAGCTTAATGGGGGACAGCAATCAGCCCCAGCATTTT | few | TRBJ1-5 | TRBV7-2 | -
CASRDQMMTTEAFF | TGTGCCAGCAGGGATCAGATGATGACCACTGAAGCTTTCTTT | - | TRBJ1-1 | TRBV6-5 | -
CASSLRDKWGTDTQYF | TGTGCCAGCAGCTTACGGGACAAATGGGGTACAGATACGCAGTATTTT | - | TRBJ2-3 | TRBV5-4 | -
CASSPRSGRVTGELFF | TGTGCCAGCAGCCCCCGGTCGGGGCGAGTGACCGGGGAGCTGTTTTTT | once | TRBJ2-2 | TRBV14 | -
CASSQTARTDTQYF | TGTGCCAGCAGTCAGACAGCCCGCACAGATACGCAGTATTTT | - | TRBJ2-3 | TRBV6-5 | -
CARTDSGNTIYF | TGTGCCAGGACAGACTCTGGAAACACCATATATTTT | - | TRBJ1-3 | TRBV21-1 | -
CASGLLSNQPQHF | TGTGCCAGCGGCCTTTTGAGCAATCAGCCCCAGCATTTT | few | TRBJ1-5 | TRBV6-1 | -
CASNRGGHMNTEAFF | TGTGCCAGTAACAGGGGAGGGCACATGAACACTGAAGCTTTCTTT | - | TRBJ1-1 | TRBV2 | TRBD1
CASTTGGANQEDTQYF | TGTGCCAGCACCACGGGGGGGGCCAATCAAGAAGATACGCAGTATTTT | - | TRBJ2-3 | TRBV5-4 | TRBD2
CASTERGGIGYTF | TGTGCCAGCACGGAACGGGGGGGCATTGGCTACACCTTC | - | TRBJ1-2 | TRBV2 | -
CASSLRAGPPATPFF | TGTGCCAGCAGTCTCCGCGCGGGGCCCCCCGCAACGCCTTTCTTT | - | TRBJ1-1 | TRBV28 | -
CASSDGQGAKGQYF | TGTGCCAGCAGCGATGGACAGGGGGCTAAGGGGCAGTACTTC | - | TRBJ2-7 | TRBV7-3 | TRBD1
CASNDGGRVKEQYF | TGTGCCAGTAATGACGGGGGGCGCGTGAAAGAGCAGTACTTC | - | TRBJ2-7 | TRBV19 | -
CASSLSGVSQPQHF | TGTGCCAGCAGTTTATCAGGGGTGAGTCAGCCCCAGCATTTT | medium-sized | TRBJ1-5 | TRBV28 | -
CASSLRNQPQHF | TGTGCCAGCAGTTTGAGGAATCAGCCCCAGCATTTT | - | TRBJ1-5 | TRBV28 | -
CASSYGPSYEQYF | TGTGCCAGCAGTTACGGACCTTCCTACGAGCAGTACTTC | - | TRBJ2-7 | TRBV27 | -
CASIEGAYTEAFF | TGTGCCAGTATTGAGGGGGCATACACTGAAGCTTTCTTT | few | TRBJ1-1 | TRBV19 | TRBD1
CASSQGQNTEAFF | TGTGCCAGCAGCCAGGGACAGAACACTGAAGCTTTCTTT | - | TRBJ1-1 | TRBV7-2 | -
CASSESRAGGPGDTQYF | TGTGCCAGCAGTGAATCTCGAGCGGGGGGGCCTGGAGATACGCAGTATTTT | - | TRBJ2-3 | TRBV6-1 | TRBD2
CASSLDWGSSNQPQHF | TGTGCCAGCAGCTTGGACTGGGGCTCTAGCAATCAGCCCCAGCATTTT | medium-sized | TRBJ1-5 | TRBV5-5 | -
CASSSRLGTQYF | TGTGCCAGCAGCTCGCGACTTGGGACCCAGTACTTC | - | TRBJ2-5 | TRBV5-6 | -
CASTTPLRTDTQYF | TGTGCCAGCACGACCCCGTTACGGACAGATACGCAGTATTTT | - | TRBJ2-3 | TRBV6-1 | -
CASRFRQESYEQYF | TGTGCCTCAAGATTCCGACAGGAAAGCTACGAGCAGTACTTC | - | TRBJ2-7 | TRBV6-1 | -
CSAPTPNEQYF | TGCAGTGCCCCGACTCCAAACGAGCAGTACTTC | - | TRBJ2-7 | TRBV20-1 | -
CASSATPRAKGGIETEAFF | TGTGCCAGCAGCGCCACCCCCCGGGCTAAGGGTGGGATCGAGACTGAAGCTTTCTTT | medium-sized | TRBJ1-1 | TRBV7-4 | -
CASSLGKGRGTEAFF | TGCGCCAGCAGCCTCGGAAAGGGTAGGGGGACTGAAGCTTTCTTT | few | TRBJ1-1 | TRBV4-1 | -
CASSLVGAANIQYF | TGTGCCAGCAGCTTAGTAGGGGCGGCAAACATTCAGTACTTC | - | TRBJ2-4 | TRBV7-9 | -
CASSPTLPYEQYF | TGTGCCAGCAGCCCAACACTACCTTACGAGCAGTACTTC | - | TRBJ2-7 | TRBV7-2 | -
CASSPTGQATYEQYF | TGTGCCAGCTCACCGACGGGACAGGCCACCTACGAGCAGTACTTC | - | TRBJ2-7 | TRBV18 | TRBD1
CASSFGGVETQYF | TGTGCCAGCAGCTTCGGGGGGGTAGAGACCCAGTACTTC | - | TRBJ2-5 | TRBV7-9 | TRBD2
CASSSGLSEAFF | TGTGCCAGCAGTTCCGGACTGTCTGAAGCTTTCTTT | - | TRBJ1-1 | TRBV27 | -
CASSAGWPGVGNEQFF | TGTGCCAGCAGCGCCGGGTGGCCGGGAGTGGGGAATGAGCAGTTCTTC | - | TRBJ2-1 | TRBV7-2 | -
CASSQGTGNYGYTF | TGCGCCAGCAGCCAAGGAACAGGGAACTATGGCTACACCTTC | - | TRBJ1-2 | TRBV4-1 | -